Sequencing of this T cell receptor (delta chain) was carried out in a study of gamma-delta chains in newborns, infants, children. Looking at the study overall: Microbial exposure reportedly drives polyclonal innate γδ T cell expansion after birth.

This clone showed up just a few times. This probably arose from a read error, given a far larger clone one base away. Other DNA sequences in the sample encode the same CDR3. TCRdb re-called clones from the reads using CATT. This sample has about 4,200 delta-chain clones, with roughly 2% found just once. This CDR3 is 15 amino acids long. Germline V gene data show CDR1 as TSWWSYY and CDR2 as QGS. Trimming cost V 0 bases and J 2 bases, with 10 bases left between them. The sequence came from a child who was a newborn, infant or young child, either healthy, febrile or measles-vaccinated (not recorded which). The chain joins TRDV1 to TRDJ1; D is unresolved. The sample consisted of blood. CDR3 residues: CALGELPAKTDKLIF. In nucleotides, the CDR3 is TGTGCTCTTGGGGAACTTCCGGCAAAGACCGATAAACTCATCTTT.